These 7 T cell receptor beta chains were all obtained from the same sample, sequenced in a study of blood T cell repertoires in COVID-19. This table comes from immunoSEQ multiplex PCR, and its TCRdb copy is limited to in-frame clones, with some not included. The sample yields roughly 68,000 clones, 85% to 90% seen once. Sequences were obtained from PBMCs or T cells enriched from blood (not recorded which). These receptors were obtained from a woman in her thirties or forties who had recovered from COVID-19.

This clone was seen a few times. The V call is TRBV6-5, the J call TRBJ1-2; 9 positions agree with TRBD1. Germline V gives CDR1 MNHEY, CDR2 SVGAGI. J was trimmed by 8 bases and V by 6 bases; bases with no gene match: 13. There are 15 residues in the CDR3. This chain's CDR3 is CASSETLWTGDGYTF. CDR3 sequence (DNA): TGTGCCAGCAGCGAGACCCTCTGGACAGGGGACGGCTACACCTTC.

This clone turned up a few times. V is TRBV24-1 and J is TRBJ1-1; 8 bases map to TRBD1. CDR3 length: 12 residues. V was pared by 4 bases and J by 10 bases, with 4 bases of the junction left unmatched. CDR1 and CDR2 (germline): KGHDR, SFDVKD. This CDR3 reads CATSDLTGVAFF. The CDR3 nucleotides are TGTGCCACCAGTGACCTGACAGGGGTAGCTTTCTTT.

The chain uses TRBV11-2 and TRBJ2-1; TRBD2 aligns across 10 bases. The germline V gene has CDR1 SGHAT and CDR2 FQNNGV. Trimming removed 5 bases from V and 3 bases from J; junction bases left unmatched: 13. The CDR3 runs to 18 residues. The CDR3 nucleotides read TGTGCCAGCAGCCTCTACATACCGGGACTAGCGCGCTACAATGAGCAGTTCTTC. It specifies CASSLYIPGLARYNEQFF. The full variable domain, in which reference TRBV11-2 and TRBJ2-1 provide the parts outside the CDR3, is EAGVAQSPRYKIIEKRQSVAFWCNPISGHATLYWYQQILGQGPKLLIQFQNNGVVDDSQLPKDRFSAERLKGVDSTLKIQPAKLEDSAVYLCASSLYIPGLARYNEQFFGPGTRLTVL.

V is TRBV5-1 and J is TRBJ1-1, with 7 bases matching TRBD1. V lost 5 bases, J lost 7 bases, and 14 bases stayed unmatched. In germline, CDR1 is SGHRS, CDR2 YFSETQ. This CDR3 has 15 residues. CDR3 bases: TGCGCCAGCAGACAGACCCAGGGGGTTGTCGGTGAAGCTTTCTTT. This translates into CASRQTQGVVGEAFF.

V and J are TRBV19 and TRBJ2-7; 7 bases are a match to TRBD1. Germline CDR1 LNHDA, CDR2 SQIVND (reference sequence). The trim removed 7 bases at V and 4 bases at J, leaving 10 bases unmatched. There are 14 residues in the CDR3. Here the CDR3 reads CASTEGASGYEQYF. In DNA form, the CDR3 reads TGTGCCAGTACCGAGGGGGCCTCCGGTTACGAGCAGTACTTC. The variable domain in full, completed from reference TRBV19 and TRBJ2-7, reads DGGITQSPKYLFRKEGQNVTLSCEQNLNHDAMYWYRQDPGQGLRLIYYSQIVNDFQKGDIAEGYSVSREKKESFPLTVTSAQKNPTAFYLCASTEGASGYEQYFGPGTRLTVT.

This chain links TRBV10-1 with TRBJ2-3; 7 nucleotides match TRBD1. CDR1 and CDR2 (germline): WNHNN, SYGVQD (reference sequence). There are 14 residues in the CDR3. With V trimmed by 6 bases and J by 6 bases, 9 bases remained unmatched. The CDR3: CASSATGVRDTQYF. In DNA, the CDR3 is TGCGCCAGCAGCGCTACAGGGGTCCGGGATACGCAGTATTTT.

This chain links TRBV10-1 with TRBJ2-1; TRBD2 matches at 8 bases. This CDR3 is built from 12 residues. Germline-derived CDR1 and CDR2 are WNHNN and SYGVQD (reference sequence). The J segment lost 8 bases and the V segment lost 6 bases, leaving 3 bases of the junction unmatched. CDR3 coding DNA: TGCGCCAGCAGGGGACTAGACGATGAGCAGTTCTTC. It yields the protein CASRGLDDEQFF.